This T cell receptor (beta chain) was found in a study of cytomegalovirus exposure and HLA in healthy donors. Study in general: Some 180 million T cells yielded 117 million unique TCR beta sequences in earlier analysis. General study results and limits: Earlier findings revealed that most TCR beta V segments proved productive either about 90% or about 30% of the time. Later analysis found that TCR beta chains associated with HLA were more clonally expanded than other, equally common chains.

There are 12 residues in the CDR3. Trimming took 6 bases from V and 4 from J; bases not matched to a gene: 3. The germline gives CDR1 GTSNPN, CDR2 SVGIG (reference sequence). Primers for the PCR totalled 60 Vbeta and 13 Jbeta. Libraries were prepared by immunoSEQ multiplex PCR; TCRdb keeps only in-frame clonotypes and omits some of them. The repertoire holds about 220,000 clones, approximately 70% seen once, with approximately 1.9% in the top ten. Comment on this clone: Its specificity is unknown.

The sequenced sample was PBMCs. The chain joins TRBV30 to TRBJ2-7; 10 positions agree with TRBD1. The receptor was isolated from a woman younger than 45 in good health and CMV-seronegative. The CDR3 loop is CACQGQGYEQYF. The CDR3 DNA sequence: TGTGCCTGCCAGGGACAGGGGTACGAGCAGTACTTC.